Listed here is a single TCR beta chain. These data are taken from a study of Graves' ophthalmopathy and Graves' hyperthyroidism. Amplification of the TCR beta CDR3 regions used RNA transcripts (as template). The library came from an HTBI-primed first-round RT-PCR and a second-round multiplex PCR. TCRdb analysed the multiplex PCR reads with MiXCR anew, one entry per CDR3 protein. In the table there are 650,000 to 900,000 distinct CDR3 sequences, 40% of which are singletons. From germline, CDR1 is DFQATT and CDR2 SNEGSKA (reference sequence). The germline V and J ends were trimmed by 3 bases and 3 bases, with 15 bases remaining between them. The CDR3 sequence is 14 residues long.

The sequence was obtained from an adult man with Graves' ophthalmopathy. Sequencing was performed on peripheral blood. The V and J genes are TRBV20-1 and TRBJ2-7; the D is unclear. The CDR3 DNA follows: TGCAGTGCTAGGGTTTTAATCAGAAACTACGAGCAGTACTTC. This sequence encodes CSARVLIRNYEQYF.